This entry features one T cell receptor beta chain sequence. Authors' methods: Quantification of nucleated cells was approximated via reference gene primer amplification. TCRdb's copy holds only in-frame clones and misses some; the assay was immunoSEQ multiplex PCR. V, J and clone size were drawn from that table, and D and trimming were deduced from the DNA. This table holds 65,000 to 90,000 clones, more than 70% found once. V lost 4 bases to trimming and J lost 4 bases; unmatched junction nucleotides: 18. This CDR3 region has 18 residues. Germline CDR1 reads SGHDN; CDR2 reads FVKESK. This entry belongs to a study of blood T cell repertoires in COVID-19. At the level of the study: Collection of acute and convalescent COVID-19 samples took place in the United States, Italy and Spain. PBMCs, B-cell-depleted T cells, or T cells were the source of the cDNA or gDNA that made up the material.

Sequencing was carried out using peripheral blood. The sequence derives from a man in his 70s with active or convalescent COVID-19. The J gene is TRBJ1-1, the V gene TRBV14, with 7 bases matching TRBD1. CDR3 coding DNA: TGTGCCAGCAGCCCCCGTTTAGTTCCAGGGGGATTGGGCACTGAAGCTTTCTTT. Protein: CASSPRLVPGGLGTEAFF.